This passage covers 3 T cell receptor beta chains from one sample sequenced in a study of T cells in Graves' hyperthyroidism and ophthalmopathy. RNA transcripts served as the template for amplifying TCR beta CDR3 regions. The HTBI primer set served for first-round RT-PCR of the TCR CDR3. TCRdb fed the multiplex PCR reads into MiXCR, producing one record per CDR3 protein. Among about 300,000 distinct CDR3 sequences listed, roughly 19% were seen once. The sequenced material came from blood. Every receptor here comes from a man between 50 and 59 years old with Graves' ophthalmopathy.

This clonotype appeared many times. This chain connects TRBV20-1 to TRBJ2-7; possibly TRBD2 for D (6 bases). Trimming took 6 bases from V and 0 from J, leaving 12 bases between them. The germline CDR1 and CDR2 sequences are DFQATT and SNEGSKA (reference sequence). The CDR3 totals 13 residues. Here the CDR3 DNA reads TGCAGTGCGCGGGGACCGAGCTCCTACGAGCAGTACTTC. Protein: CSARGPSSYEQYF.

This clonotype was seen once. The chain has TRBV7-2 and TRBJ1-1, with D perhaps matching TRBD1 (6 bases). CDR3 length: 14 residues. Per germline, CDR1 SGHTA and CDR2 FQGNSA. The germline V and J ends were trimmed by 7 bases and 4 bases, with 16 bases remaining between them. DNA for the CDR3: TGTGCCAGCAAAGTACAGGGCCTGGGCACTGAAGCTTTCTTT. Protein: CASKVQGLGTEAFF.

Comments on this clonotype: Possible read error: a much larger clone is one base away. This sequence joins TRBV6-1 and TRBJ1-5, with D perhaps TRBD1 (6 bases). The V end was cut by 8 bases, the J end by 6 bases, with 23 bases between. Germline lookup yields CDR1 MNHNS and CDR2 SASEGT. The CDR3 spans 16 residues. In nucleotides, the CDR3 is TGTGCCAGCCGTAGGGGGGCAGGGGATGGCAGTCAGCCCCAGCATTTT. Amino acid sequence: CASRRGAGDGSQPQHF.